This T cell receptor beta chain was profiled in a study of shared clonotypes between healthy human individuals. Study summary: Three CD4 naive, three CD4 memory, two CD8 naive and one CD8 memory plate were used per donor.

In the CD4+ fraction, cells were divided into CD45RA+ naive and CD45RA-negative memory subsets. V lost 9 bases, J lost 5 bases, and 8 bases stayed unmatched. CDR3 length: 14 amino acids. Germline CDR1 and CDR2: MDHEN and SYDVKM. In regard to this clone: The target antigen is unknown.

The repertoire was sequenced with immunoSEQ multiplex PCR; TCRdb's copy has only in-frame clones and lacks some. Seen here are approximately 700,000 clones, about 80% observed once, and the top ten hold around 1.7%. Regarding the study as a whole: For naive CD4 cells, 4.5% to 6.5% of clonotypes were shared across a handful of donors. There were few donors, and this limited the genetic and exposure-history diversity represented.

The source of this sequence is a woman aged 30 to 39 in good health. Sequencing was done on a sample of memory CD4+ T cells sorted from blood. The subset was: CD45RA-negative fraction. The gene calls are TRBV28 and TRBJ2-3, with 10 bases that match TRBD1. The CDR3 coding sequence is TGTGCCAGTCTGACAGGGGGCGCGAAAGATACGCAGTATTTT. Translated: CASLTGGAKDTQYF.